This T cell receptor beta chain was sequenced in a study of blood T cells in healthy people across ages. Overall study findings and caveats: CMV status of donors was unknown, possibly confounding expanded clonotype changes.

Comments on this clonotype: The target antigen is unknown. Germline and junction disagree at one end, which may indicate a read error.

Total RNA was extracted at no less than 5 micrograms per sample. This CDR3 is 12 amino acids long. With a J-beta primer mix and a sample-barcoded 5' primer, a second PCR ran 7 to 11 cycles. TCRdb recomputed calls from the 5' RACE reads with MiXCR, one row per CDR3 protein. In the table there are more than 1,000,000 distinct CDR3 sequences, roughly 24% of which are singletons. The same sample was also used in a study of T cells of mothers and their children. That source adds: Donation came from a few healthy Caucasian mothers together with their six children.

Sequenced material: blood. The sequence was obtained from a girl aged 2 to 10 in good health. V usage is TRBV12-3 or TRBV12-4 and J usage is TRBJ2-1, with a tentative D call TRBD1 (6 bases). CDR3 loop: CASSPTLDRQYF. The CDR3 DNA reads TGTGCCAGCAGTCCAACACTCGACAGGCAATACTTC.